These 29 T cell receptor beta chains share one sample of origin, sequenced in a study of blood T cell repertoires in COVID-19. Assay used: immunoSEQ multiplex PCR; TCRdb lists only in-frame clones, some missing. The sample lists 300,000 to 350,000 clones, roughly 90% seen once, with approximately 9.9% in the top ten. Material: peripheral blood. Receptor source: a man aged 25-45 years with COVID-19, enrolled during active disease.

The V gene is TRBV9, the J gene TRBJ2-3; 9 bases fit TRBD1. Germline CDR1 reads SGDLS; CDR2 reads YYNGEE. The CDR3 totals 14 residues. V trimming: 3 bases; J trimming: 4 bases; junction bases outside the gene matches: 3. CDR3 nucleotide sequence: TGTGCCAGCAGCGAGGGACAGGGAGCAGATACGCAGTATTTT. Amino acid sequence: CASSEGQGADTQYF.

The rearrangement links TRBV18 to TRBJ1-4; 8 bases line up with TRBD1. Germline-derived CDR1 and CDR2 are KGHSH and LQKENI. With V trimmed by 5 bases and J by 0 bases, 5 bases remained unmatched. This CDR3 region has 16 residues. CDR3 protein: CASSRGQVATNEKLFF. For the CDR3, the DNA is TGTGCCAGCTCAAGGGGACAGGTTGCAACTAATGAAAAACTGTTTTTT.

The chain has TRBV15 and TRBJ2-5; 10 bases are a match to TRBD2. CDR3 length: 19 residues. Unmatched junction bases numbered 12, after V lost 0 bases and J lost 2 bases. Germline V lookup: CDR1 LNHNV, CDR2 YYDKDF (reference sequence). The CDR3 DNA sequence: TGTGCCACCAGCAGAGATCTAACCCTTGGGACTAGCGCGCAAGAGACCCAGTACTTC. Amino acid sequence: CATSRDLTLGTSAQETQYF.

This clone was counted once. This chain joins TRBV4-2 and TRBJ2-3, with 9 bases matching TRBD2. The CDR3 spans 17 residues. V was clipped by 0 bases and J by 2 bases; unmatched bases: 6. Germline V gene lookup returns CDR1 LGHNA and CDR2 YNFKEQ. CDR3: CASSQDPSGGITDTQYF. The CDR3 DNA reads as TGTGCCAGCAGCCAAGACCCCAGCGGGGGGATCACAGATACGCAGTATTTT.

V gene TRBV4-2 combines with J gene TRBJ1-1; 9 bases line up with TRBD1. The length of the CDR3 is 15 residues. CDR1 and CDR2 from the germline V gene are LGHNA and YNFKEQ. The V and J ends lost 2 bases and 2 bases, in that order; junction bases with no gene match: 3. CDR3 sequence reads: CASSQWTGENTEAFF. CDR3 bases: TGTGCCAGCAGCCAATGGACAGGGGAAAACACTGAAGCTTTCTTT.

The rearrangement links TRBV9 to TRBJ2-3, with D perhaps matching TRBD1 (6 bases). V shed 6 bases and J shed 2 bases, with 10 bases lying between them. CDR3 size: 13 residues. The germline V gene has CDR1 SGDLS and CDR2 YYNGEE. CDR3 sequence: CASTRGYTDTQYF. CDR3 DNA sequence: TGTGCCAGCACCAGGGGATACACAGATACGCAGTATTTT.

The chain has TRBV28 and TRBJ2-6, with D possibly matching TRBD2 (6 bases). CDR1 is MDHEN, CDR2 SYDVKM, per germline. V lost 6 bases, J lost 3 bases, and 9 bases lay in between. The length of the CDR3 is 14 residues. CDR3 sequence reads: CASRTGVGANVLTF. For the CDR3, the DNA is TGTGCCAGCAGGACGGGGGTTGGGGCCAACGTCCTGACTTTC. The full variable domain, completed using reference TRBV28 and TRBJ2-6, is DVKVTQSSRYLVKRTGEKVFLECVQDMDHENMFWYRQDPGLGLRLIYFSYDVKMKEKGDIPEGYSVSREKKERFSLILESASTNQTSMYLCASRTGVGANVLTFGAGSRLTVL.

This clone occurred once. The DNA of the CDR3 is TGTGCCAGCAGTTACTCGGCAGGGAAAGACAATTCACCCCTCCACTTT. Its protein product is CASSYSAGKDNSPLHF. The chain has TRBV6-2 or TRBV6-3 and TRBJ1-6, with D tentatively TRBD1 (5 bases). In germline, CDR1 is MNHEY, CDR2 SVGEGT. The germline V and J ends were trimmed by 0 bases and 7 bases, with 13 bases remaining between them. This CDR3 contains 16 residues.

The DNA of the CDR3 is TGTGCCAGCAGTTACAGGGGGCATTCTAGGGGTTCACCCCTCCACTTT. As protein: CASSYRGHSRGSPLHF. The chain is built from TRBV6-2 or TRBV6-3 and TRBJ1-6, with 7 positions matching TRBD1. The germline gives CDR1 MNHEY, CDR2 SVGEGT. The CDR3 consists of 16 residues. V was clipped by 2 bases and J by 9 bases; unmatched bases: 10.

J is TRBJ2-1 and V is TRBV5-1; 9 bases align to TRBD1. Germline V CDR1 and CDR2: SGHRS, YFSETQ. V gave up 7 bases and J gave up 1 base; unmatched junction bases: 12. This CDR3 has 17 amino acids. The CDR3 reads CASGLLLGTGSYNEQFF. The CDR3 DNA is TGCGCCAGCGGGTTACTCCTGGGGACAGGGTCCTACAATGAGCAGTTCTTC.

The V gene is TRBV20-1, the J gene TRBJ2-1; D is possibly TRBD1 (5 bases). This CDR3 has 14 residues. In germline, CDR1 is DFQATT, CDR2 SNEGSKA (reference sequence). The germline V and J ends were trimmed by 3 bases and 4 bases, with 13 bases remaining between them. The CDR3 nucleotides are TGCAGTGCTAGTCCCCTCCAGGGTTACAATGAGCAGTTCTTC. It specifies CSASPLQGYNEQFF.

V usage is TRBV18 and J usage is TRBJ2-2; D is uncertain. CDR1 is KGHSH and CDR2 is LQKENI in the germline V gene. The V end was cut by 3 bases, the J end by 6 bases, with 8 bases between. The CDR3 covers 13 residues. The CDR3 is CASSPSKPGELFF. The CDR3 nucleotides read TGTGCCAGCTCACCCTCGAAGCCCGGGGAGCTGTTTTTT.

The chain couples TRBV5-1 to TRBJ2-1; TRBD2 aligns across 7 bases. Germline CDR1 reads SGHRS; CDR2 reads YFSETQ. The CDR3 consists of 12 residues. V shed 3 bases and J 6 bases; nucleotides not matched to a gene: 0. CDR3 nucleotides: TGCGCCAGCAGCTCGGGGGGCAATGAGCAGTTCTTC. Its protein is CASSSGGNEQFF.

The V and J genes are TRBV5-4 and TRBJ2-3; TRBD2 matches at 9 bases. V was clipped by 4 bases and J by 6 bases; unmatched bases: 12. The length of the CDR3 is 16 residues. Germline V gene sequence: CDR1 SGHNT, CDR2 YYREEE (reference sequence). The CDR3 here is CASSPALAGGPDTQYF. In DNA, the CDR3 is TGTGCCAGCAGCCCGGCCCTGGCGGGGGGGCCGGATACGCAGTATTTT.

The chain uses TRBV5-6 and TRBJ2-6, with D uncertain. The germline V gene encodes CDR1 SGHDT and CDR2 YYEEEE. The V end lost 2 bases, the J end lost 1 base, and 7 bases lay between the germline ends. The CDR3 covers 15 residues. The CDR3 nucleotides read TGTGCCAGCAGCTTCCTATGGTCTGGGGCCAACGTCCTGACTTTC. It yields the protein CASSFLWSGANVLTF. Complete variable domain (other parts from reference TRBV5-6 and TRBJ2-6): DAGVTQSPTHLIKTRGQQVTLRCSPKSGHDTVSWYQQALGQGPQFIFQYYEEEERQRGNFPDRFSGHQFPNYSSELNVNALLLGDSALYLCASSFLWSGANVLTFGAGSRLTVL.

To note about this clone: Other DNA sequences in this specimen translate into the identical CDR3. CDR3 residues: CASSLAGGTYNEQFF. In nucleotides, the CDR3 is TGTGCCAGCAGTTTAGCGGGAGGGACCTACAATGAGCAGTTCTTC. The rearrangement joins TRBV27 to TRBJ2-1; 9 bases fit TRBD2. CDR1 and CDR2 (germline): MNHEY, SMNVEV (reference sequence). The CDR3 length is 15 residues. J was trimmed by 2 bases and V by 2 bases; bases with no gene match: 1.

The genes are TRBV24-1 and TRBJ2-2; D possibly corresponds to TRBD2 (5 bases). The CDR3 sequence is 16 residues long. Germline lookup yields CDR1 KGHDR and CDR2 SFDVKD. Deletions cut 0 bases from V and 4 bases from J, with 11 bases between. Here the CDR3 DNA reads TGTGCCACCAGTGATTTGCCCCGGGATCTCACCGGGGAGCTGTTTTTT. This encodes CATSDLPRDLTGELFF.

The chain employs TRBV5-6 and TRBJ2-7; D perhaps matches TRBD1 (6 bases). Per the germline V gene, CDR1 is SGHDT and CDR2 is YYEEEE. The V and J ends lost 2 bases and 2 bases respectively, with 11 bases between them. The CDR3 spans 14 residues. CDR3 sequence: CASSFRGPTYEQYF. CDR3 in DNA: TGTGCCAGCAGCTTCAGGGGCCCCACCTACGAGCAGTACTTC.

The chain couples TRBV27 to TRBJ2-7, with 14 bases that match TRBD2. J gave up 9 bases and V 5 bases, and 15 bases lay outside the gene matches. The CDR3 is 17 amino acids. Germline loops: CDR1 MNHEY, CDR2 SMNVEV (reference sequence). The CDR3 here is CASSRGLAGALFLGQYF. In nucleotides, the CDR3 is TGTGCCAGCAGTAGGGGACTAGCGGGGGCTCTCTTCCTAGGGCAGTACTTC.

The V call is TRBV6-1, the J call TRBJ2-7; TRBD1 aligns across 8 bases. The CDR3 totals 15 residues. The J segment lost 1 base and the V segment lost 1 base, leaving 3 bases of the junction unmatched. Germline lookup yields CDR1 MNHNS and CDR2 SASEGT. CDR3 amino acids: CASSEVQGASYEQYF. The CDR3 nucleotides read TGTGCCAGCAGTGAAGTCCAGGGGGCTTCCTACGAGCAGTACTTC.

This clone was seen once. The chain combines TRBV2 with TRBJ1-5; 9 nucleotides align to TRBD1. V lost 8 bases to trimming and J lost 6 bases; unmatched junction nucleotides: 5. The CDR3 is 13 amino acids. CDR1 and CDR2 from the germline V gene are SNHLY and FYNNEI. The CDR3 spells CASQGQGSQPQHF. The DNA of the CDR3 is TGTGCCAGCCAGGGACAGGGAAGTCAGCCCCAGCATTTT.

V and J are TRBV6-2 or TRBV6-3 and TRBJ1-1; D is unclear. The germline CDR1 and CDR2 sequences are MNHEY and SVGEGT. This CDR3 contains 14 residues. V was cut by 5 bases and J by 8 bases, with 18 bases left in between. In nucleotides, the CDR3 is TGTGCCAGCAGTCCCCAAGGGAGGGTGAGCGAAGCTTTCTTT. The encoded protein is CASSPQGRVSEAFF.

The rearrangement joins TRBV28 to TRBJ1-1; D unclear. Looked up from germline, CDR1 is MDHEN and CDR2 is SYDVKM. The V gene lost 7 bases and the J gene lost 8 bases, with 17 bases spanning the gap. This CDR3 is built from 13 residues. The CDR3 protein is CASNEVAVKEAFF. DNA for the CDR3: TGTGCCAGCAATGAGGTCGCCGTGAAGGAAGCTTTCTTT. The full variable domain, its missing parts supplied by reference TRBV28 and TRBJ1-1, is DVKVTQSSRYLVKRTGEKVFLECVQDMDHENMFWYRQDPGLGLRLIYFSYDVKMKEKGDIPEGYSVSREKKERFSLILESASTNQTSMYLCASNEVAVKEAFFGQGTRLTVV.

The rearrangement joins TRBV27 to TRBJ1-2; no firm D call. This CDR3 is built from 13 residues. V was shortened by 3 bases and J by 2 bases, with 7 bases between the two germline ends. Germline V gene data show CDR1 as MNHEY and CDR2 as SMNVEV (reference sequence). CDR3 amino acids: CASSFGINYGYTF. The DNA for the CDR3 is TGTGCCAGCAGTTTCGGGATCAACTATGGCTACACCTTC.

This chain links TRBV15 with TRBJ2-5; D unclear. Between the trimmed V and J ends, which lost 1 base and 5 bases, there was a span of 8 bases. Germline values: CDR1 LNHNV, CDR2 YYDKDF (reference sequence). The CDR3 covers 13 residues. The CDR3 spells CATSRALSETQYF. As DNA, the CDR3 is TGTGCCACCAGCAGAGCTCTTTCGGAGACCCAGTACTTC.

The chain joins TRBV28 to TRBJ1-6, with a tentative D call TRBD1 (6 bases). V shed 5 bases and J shed 10 bases, with 15 bases lying between them. From germline, CDR1 is MDHEN and CDR2 SYDVKM. The CDR3 extends over 14 amino acids. CDR3 nucleotide sequence: TGTGCCAGCAGTCTCCTCCAGGGGCGGTCACCCCTCCACTTT. Protein sequence: CASSLLQGRSPLHF.

V usage is TRBV6-5 and J usage is TRBJ2-3, with D perhaps TRBD1 (6 bases). CDR1 is MNHEY, CDR2 SVGAGI, per germline. V lost 5 bases, J lost 8 bases, and 17 bases lay in between. CDR3 length: 14 amino acids. This chain's CDR3 is CASSPGPSRGTQYF. CDR3 DNA: TGTGCCAGCAGTCCCGGGCCGAGCAGGGGTACGCAGTATTTT.

The V call is TRBV27, the J call TRBJ2-3; 7 nucleotides line up with TRBD2. This CDR3 comprises 14 residues. Germline trimming cut 0 bases from V and 6 bases from J; bases unmatched to any gene: 3. Looked up from germline, CDR1 is MNHEY and CDR2 is SMNVEV (reference sequence). CDR3 region: CASSLSAGRDTQYF. The CDR3 nucleotides are TGTGCCAGCAGTTTATCAGCGGGGAGGGATACGCAGTATTTT.

Here the CDR3 DNA reads TGTGCCAGCAGCCCGACTTCTCTCTATGGCTACACCTTC. It codes for CASSPTSLYGYTF. The V gene is TRBV7-8, the J gene TRBJ1-2; D remains unclear. Between the trimmed V and J ends, which lost 5 bases and 4 bases, there was a span of 11 bases. CDR1 SGHVS and CDR2 FQNEAQ come from the germline V gene. The CDR3 is 13 amino acids.